Presented here are 2 T cell receptor beta chains from one specimen sequenced in a study of graft-versus-host responses after intestinal transplantation. TCRdb keeps only in-frame clones here, not all; method: immunoSEQ multiplex PCR. The table shows around 20,000 clones, with 75% to 95% occurring only once. The material was PBMCs, obtained approximately 370 days after transplant. These receptors originate from a human patient who received an intestinal transplant, so some T cells may come from the graft donor.

The J gene is TRBJ1-5, the V gene TRBV5-4, with unresolved D. This CDR3 contains 14 residues. Trimming cost V 0 bases and J 1 base, with 5 bases left between them. Germline V lookup: CDR1 SGHNT, CDR2 YYREEE (reference sequence). This CDR3 reads CASSLAGSNQPQHF. For the CDR3, the DNA is TGTGCCAGCAGCTTGGCTGGGAGCAATCAGCCCCAGCATTTT.

The rearrangement joins TRBV9 to TRBJ2-3; D is ambiguous. This CDR3 has 13 amino acids. From germline, CDR1 is SGDLS and CDR2 YYNGEE. V was clipped by 0 bases and J by 6 bases, with 8 bases between them. CDR3 DNA: TGTGCCAGCAGCGTAGGATTCCGGGATACGCAGTATTTT. Protein sequence: CASSVGFRDTQYF.